The 4 T cell receptor beta chains below all came from one sample that was sequenced in a study of blood T cell repertoires in COVID-19. Assay used: immunoSEQ multiplex PCR; TCRdb lists only in-frame clones, some missing. The sample holds around 70,000 clones; about 80% are singletons and the top ten take under 30%. Material for sequencing was peripheral blood. These receptors all come from a human donor in a cohort sampled during active COVID-19.

This sequence joins TRBV19 and TRBJ2-3, with D perhaps matching TRBD2 (7 bases). This CDR3 has 16 residues. V lost 3 bases, J lost 5 bases, and 18 bases lay in between. Germline CDR1 reads LNHDA; CDR2 reads SQIVND (reference sequence). CDR3 loop: CASSIEGRGAGDTQYF. The CDR3 DNA sequence: TGTGCCAGTAGTATTGAAGGTCGGGGGGCGGGAGATACGCAGTATTTT.

This rearrangement joins TRBV3-1 (or the pseudogene TRBV3-2) to TRBJ2-3, with D unresolved. Per the germline V gene, CDR1 is LGHDT and CDR2 is YNNKEL (reference sequence). V was trimmed by 3 bases and J by 2 bases, leaving 6 bases between them. This CDR3 has 13 residues. CDR3: CASSHDNTDTQYF. For the CDR3, the DNA is TGTGCCAGCAGCCACGACAACACAGATACGCAGTATTTT.

This clone occurred once. The junction departs from the called germline gene at one end, perhaps through a read error. CDR3 DNA: TGTGCCGGCAGCGTAGGAGGGGCGGGGGATACGCAGTATTTT. This translates into CAGSVGGAGDTQYF. The chain combines TRBV9 with TRBJ2-3; tentative D call: TRBD2 (6 bases). CDR1 and CDR2 (germline): SGDLS, YYNGEE. The CDR3 runs 14 residues.

A single count supports this clone. The chain joins TRBV19 to TRBJ2-5, with TRBD2 as a possible D gene (6 bases). The length of the CDR3 is 14 residues. The germline V and J ends were trimmed by 0 bases and 4 bases, with 9 bases remaining between them. Germline V CDR1 and CDR2: LNHDA, SQIVND (reference sequence). The CDR3 DNA is TGTGCCAGTAGTATAGATTCGGGGGTAGAGACCCAGTACTTC. Translation: CASSIDSGVETQYF.